This T cell receptor beta chain originates from a study of shared clonotypes between healthy human individuals. Whole-study context: Per donor, CD8 memory used one plate, CD8 naive used two, CD4 memory used three and CD4 naive used three.

Germline CDR1 is SGHRS and CDR2 is YFSETQ. The CDR3 extends over 16 amino acids. V was clipped by 1 base and J by 7 bases; unmatched bases: 8. The protocol was immunoSEQ multiplex PCR, while the TCRdb copy is restricted to in-frame clones and leaves out a portion. The sample yields about 2.5 million clones, around 90% seen once. The sample consisted of naive CD4+ T cells from PBMCs. Subset of the sample: CD45RA+ positively selected. The chain uses TRBV5-1 and TRBJ2-1; 10 nucleotides match TRBD1. This TCR was sampled from a young man in good health. Some clones in this sample may be carry-over from other donors' samples. The CDR3 DNA sequence: TGCGCCAGCAGCTTGCTCGCGGGACAGGGGACGAATGAGCAGTTCTTC. Residues: CASSLLAGQGTNEQFF.